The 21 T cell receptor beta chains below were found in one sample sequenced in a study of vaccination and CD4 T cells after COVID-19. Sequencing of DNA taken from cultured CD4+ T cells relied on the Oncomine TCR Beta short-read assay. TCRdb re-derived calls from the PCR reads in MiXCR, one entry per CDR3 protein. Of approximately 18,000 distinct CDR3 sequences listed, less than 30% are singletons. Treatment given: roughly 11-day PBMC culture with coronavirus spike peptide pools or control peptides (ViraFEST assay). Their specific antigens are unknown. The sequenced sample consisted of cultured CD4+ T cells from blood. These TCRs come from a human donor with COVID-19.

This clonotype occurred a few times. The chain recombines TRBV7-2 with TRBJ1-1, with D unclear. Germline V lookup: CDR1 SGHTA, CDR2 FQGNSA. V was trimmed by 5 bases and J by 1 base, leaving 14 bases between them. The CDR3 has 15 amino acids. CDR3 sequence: CASSPHAGSNTEAFF. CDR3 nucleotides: TGTGCCAGCAGCCCGCACGCGGGCTCGAACACTGAAGCTTTCTTT.

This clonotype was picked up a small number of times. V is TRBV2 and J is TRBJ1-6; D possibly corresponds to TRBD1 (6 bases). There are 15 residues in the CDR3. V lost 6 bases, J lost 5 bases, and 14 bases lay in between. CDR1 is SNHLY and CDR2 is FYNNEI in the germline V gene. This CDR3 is CASSNRDTNNSPLHF. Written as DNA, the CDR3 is TGTGCCAGCAGCAACCGGGACACAAATAATTCACCCCTCCACTTT.

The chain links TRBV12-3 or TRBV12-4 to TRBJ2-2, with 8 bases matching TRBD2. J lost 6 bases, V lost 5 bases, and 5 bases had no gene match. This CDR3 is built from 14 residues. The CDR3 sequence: CASSLTSVAGELFF. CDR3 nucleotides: TGTGCCAGCAGTCTGACTAGCGTGGCCGGGGAGCTGTTTTTT.

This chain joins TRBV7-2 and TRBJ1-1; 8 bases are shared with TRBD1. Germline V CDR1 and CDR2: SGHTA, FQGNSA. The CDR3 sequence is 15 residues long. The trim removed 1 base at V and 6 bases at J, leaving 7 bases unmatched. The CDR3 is CASSLDSGGFAEAFF. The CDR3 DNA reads TGTGCCAGCAGCTTAGATTCAGGGGGCTTCGCTGAAGCTTTCTTT.

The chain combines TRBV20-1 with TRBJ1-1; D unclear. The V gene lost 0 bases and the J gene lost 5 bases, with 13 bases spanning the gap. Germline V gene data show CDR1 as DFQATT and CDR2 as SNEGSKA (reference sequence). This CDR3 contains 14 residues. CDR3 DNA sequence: TGCAGTGCTAGAGAGGGCACTTTCCCTACTGAAGCTTTCTTT. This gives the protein CSAREGTFPTEAFF.

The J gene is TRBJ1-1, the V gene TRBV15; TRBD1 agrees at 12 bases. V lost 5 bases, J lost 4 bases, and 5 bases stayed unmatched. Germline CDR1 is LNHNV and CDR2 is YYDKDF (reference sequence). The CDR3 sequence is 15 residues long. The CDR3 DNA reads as TGTGCCACCAGCCGGGACAGGGGGCTTGGCACTGAAGCTTTCTTT. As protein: CATSRDRGLGTEAFF.

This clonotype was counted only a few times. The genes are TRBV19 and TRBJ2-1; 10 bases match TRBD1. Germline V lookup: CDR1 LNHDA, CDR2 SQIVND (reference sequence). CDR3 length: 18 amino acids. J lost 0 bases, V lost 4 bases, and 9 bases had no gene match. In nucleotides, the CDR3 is TGTGCCAGTAGTACGCGGACAGGGGGTCCCCGCTCCTACAATGAGCAGTTCTTC. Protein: CASSTRTGGPRSYNEQFF.

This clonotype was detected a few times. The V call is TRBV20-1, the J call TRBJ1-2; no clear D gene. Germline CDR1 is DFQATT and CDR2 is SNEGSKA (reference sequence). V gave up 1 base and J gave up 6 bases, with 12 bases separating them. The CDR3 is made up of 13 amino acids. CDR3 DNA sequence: TGCAGTGCTAGAGCTCAACAAGGAGATGGCTACACCTTC. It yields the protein CSARAQQGDGYTF.

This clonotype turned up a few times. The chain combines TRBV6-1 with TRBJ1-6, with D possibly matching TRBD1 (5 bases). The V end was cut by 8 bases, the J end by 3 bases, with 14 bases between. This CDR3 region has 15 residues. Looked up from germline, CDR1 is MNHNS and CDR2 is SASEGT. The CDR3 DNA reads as TGTGCCAGCCTGGCAAGGGGCCACTATAATTCACCCCTCCACTTT. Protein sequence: CASLARGHYNSPLHF.

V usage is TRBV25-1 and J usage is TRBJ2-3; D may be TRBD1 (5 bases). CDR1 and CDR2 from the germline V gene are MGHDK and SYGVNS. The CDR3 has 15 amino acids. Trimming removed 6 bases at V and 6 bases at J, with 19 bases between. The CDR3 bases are TGTGCCAGCAGCCGGGCAGGGCCACTAAGTGATACGCAGTATTTT. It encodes CASSRAGPLSDTQYF.

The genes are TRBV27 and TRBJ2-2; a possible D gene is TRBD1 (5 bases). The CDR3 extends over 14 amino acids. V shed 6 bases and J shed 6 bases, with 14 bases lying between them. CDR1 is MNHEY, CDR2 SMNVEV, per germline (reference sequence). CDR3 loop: CASRPRVMAGELFF. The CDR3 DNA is TGTGCCAGCAGACCCAGGGTAATGGCCGGGGAGCTGTTTTTT.

The CDR3: CSARRSAGGSYNEQFF. CDR3 DNA: TGCAGTGCTAGGAGGAGTGCGGGGGGCTCCTACAATGAGCAGTTCTTC. J is TRBJ2-1 and V is TRBV20-1; 8 bases agree with TRBD2. Germline trimming cut 3 bases from V and 0 bases from J; bases unmatched to any gene: 7. The CDR3 consists of 16 residues. Germline CDR1 and CDR2: DFQATT and SNEGSKA (reference sequence).

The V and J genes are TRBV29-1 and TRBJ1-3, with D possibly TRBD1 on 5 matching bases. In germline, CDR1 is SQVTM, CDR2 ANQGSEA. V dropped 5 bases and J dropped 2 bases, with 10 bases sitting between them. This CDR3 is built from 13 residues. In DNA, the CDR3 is TGCAGCGTTAAGGGGCCACCTGGAAACACCATATATTTT. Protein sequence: CSVKGPPGNTIYF.

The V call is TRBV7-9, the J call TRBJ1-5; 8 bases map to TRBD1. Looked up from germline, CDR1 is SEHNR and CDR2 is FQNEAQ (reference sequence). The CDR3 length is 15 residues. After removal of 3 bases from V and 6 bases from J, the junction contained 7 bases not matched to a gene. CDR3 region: CASSLEAGGSQPQHF. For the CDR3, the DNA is TGTGCCAGCAGCTTGGAGGCAGGGGGCAGTCAGCCCCAGCATTTT.

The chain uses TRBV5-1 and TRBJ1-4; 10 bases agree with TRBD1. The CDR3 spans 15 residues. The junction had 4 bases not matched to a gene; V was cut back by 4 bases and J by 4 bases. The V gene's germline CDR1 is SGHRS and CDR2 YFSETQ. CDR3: CASSRDRGSNEKLFF. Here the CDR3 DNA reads TGCGCCAGCAGCAGGGACAGGGGAAGTAATGAAAAACTGTTTTTT.

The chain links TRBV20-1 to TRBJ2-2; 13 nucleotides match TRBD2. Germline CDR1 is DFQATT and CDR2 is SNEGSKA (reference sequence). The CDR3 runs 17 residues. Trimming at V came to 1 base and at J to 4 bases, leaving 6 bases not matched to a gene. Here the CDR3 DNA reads TGCAGTGCTAGAGTTGGACTAGCGGGGGCCTTCACCGGGGAGCTGTTTTTT. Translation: CSARVGLAGAFTGELFF.

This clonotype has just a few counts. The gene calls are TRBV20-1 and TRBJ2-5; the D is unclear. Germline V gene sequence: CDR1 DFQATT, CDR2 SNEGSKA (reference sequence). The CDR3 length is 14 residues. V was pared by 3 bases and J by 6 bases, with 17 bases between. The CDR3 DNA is TGCAGTGCTAGTGTCCTGGGGTACCCGAAGACCCAGTACTTC. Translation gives CSASVLGYPKTQYF.

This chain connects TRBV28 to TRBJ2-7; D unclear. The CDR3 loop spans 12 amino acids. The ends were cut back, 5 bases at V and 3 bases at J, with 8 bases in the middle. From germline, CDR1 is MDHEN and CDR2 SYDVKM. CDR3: CASSLINYEQYF. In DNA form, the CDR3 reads TGTGCCAGCAGTCTAATTAACTACGAGCAGTACTTC.

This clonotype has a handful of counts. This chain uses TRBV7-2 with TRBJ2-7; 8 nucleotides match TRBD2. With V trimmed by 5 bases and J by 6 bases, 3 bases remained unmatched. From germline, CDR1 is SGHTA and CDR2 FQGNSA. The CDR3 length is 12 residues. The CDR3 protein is CASSRAGGEQYF. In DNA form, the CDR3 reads TGTGCCAGCAGCCGTGCGGGGGGCGAGCAGTACTTC.

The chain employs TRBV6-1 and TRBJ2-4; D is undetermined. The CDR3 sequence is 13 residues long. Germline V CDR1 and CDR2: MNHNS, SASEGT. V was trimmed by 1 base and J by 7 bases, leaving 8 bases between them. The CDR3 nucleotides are TGTGCCAGCAGTGAAGGGTCCGTGAACATTCAGTACTTC. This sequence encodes CASSEGSVNIQYF.

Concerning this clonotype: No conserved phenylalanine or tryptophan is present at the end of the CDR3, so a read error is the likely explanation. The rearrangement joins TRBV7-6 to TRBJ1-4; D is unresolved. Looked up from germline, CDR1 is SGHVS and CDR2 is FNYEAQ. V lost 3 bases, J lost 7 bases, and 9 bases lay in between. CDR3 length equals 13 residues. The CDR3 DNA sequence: TGTGCCAGCAGCTTCAAGGGTAGTGAAAAACTGTTTTCT. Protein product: CASSFKGSEKLFS.